The T cell receptor (beta chain) described here comes from a study of T cells in Graves' hyperthyroidism and ophthalmopathy. Broader study findings: A model using 13 V-J features told ophthalmopathy apart from stable hyperthyroidism. Researchers found most expanded thyroid clonotypes above 0.001 in blood as well.

It was RNA transcripts that yielded the amplified TCR beta CDR3 regions. The primer set for the first-round RT-PCR of the TCR CDR3 was HTBI. TCRdb reprocessed the multiplex PCR reads via MiXCR and lists one record per CDR3 protein. Of about 400,000 distinct CDR3 sequences listed, under 15% are singletons. CDR3 size: 15 residues. CDR1 and CDR2 from the germline V gene are MDHEN and SYDVKM. The V gene lost 7 bases and the J gene lost 3 bases, with 19 bases spanning the gap. Every diagnosis used clinical symptoms, serum thyroxine and TRAb, thyroid ultrasound and orbital computed tomography. The sample holds many counts of this clonotype. What it binds is unknown.

Sequencing was carried out using blood. The clonotype comes from a woman between 25 and 40 years old with Graves' hyperthyroidism. The chain carries TRBV28 and TRBJ2-7; D is perhaps TRBD2 (6 bases). Written as DNA, the CDR3 is TGTGCCAGCATGGGGACTGCCGTTCTCCTCTACGAGCAGTACTTC. Protein sequence: CASMGTAVLLYEQYF.